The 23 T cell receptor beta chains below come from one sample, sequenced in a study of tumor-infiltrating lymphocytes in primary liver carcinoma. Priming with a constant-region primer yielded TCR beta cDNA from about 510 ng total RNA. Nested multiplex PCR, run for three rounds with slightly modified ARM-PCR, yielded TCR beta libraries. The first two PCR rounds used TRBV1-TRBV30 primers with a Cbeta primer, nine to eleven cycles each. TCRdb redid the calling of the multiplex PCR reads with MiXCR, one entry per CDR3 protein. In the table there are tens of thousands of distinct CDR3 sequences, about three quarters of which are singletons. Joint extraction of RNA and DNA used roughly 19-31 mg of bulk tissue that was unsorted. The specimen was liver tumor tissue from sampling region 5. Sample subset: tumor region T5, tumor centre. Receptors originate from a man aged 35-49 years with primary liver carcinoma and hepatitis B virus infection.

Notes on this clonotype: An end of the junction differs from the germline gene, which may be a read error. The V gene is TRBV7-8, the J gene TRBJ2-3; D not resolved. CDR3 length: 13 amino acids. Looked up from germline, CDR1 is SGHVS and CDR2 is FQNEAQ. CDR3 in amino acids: CVSCGVHEDTQYF. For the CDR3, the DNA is TGTGTCAGCTGTGGGGTGCACGAGGATACGCAGTATTTT.

CDR3 in DNA: TGCAGCGTTGCGGCGAGCCAAGTGACCTGGTACTTC. It codes for CSVAASQVTWYF. J is TRBJ2-5 and V is TRBV29-1; the D is unclear. This CDR3 region has 12 residues. The ends were cut back, 4 bases at V and 13 bases at J, with 19 bases in the middle. Per germline, CDR1 SQVTM and CDR2 ANQGSEA. Filled out from reference TRBV29-1 and TRBJ2-5, the complete variable domain reads SAVISQKPSRDICQRGTSLTIQCQVDSQVTMMFWYRQQPGQSLTLIATANQGSEATYESGFVIDKFPISRPNLTFSTLTVSNMSPEDSSIYLCSVAASQVTWYFGPGTRLLVL.

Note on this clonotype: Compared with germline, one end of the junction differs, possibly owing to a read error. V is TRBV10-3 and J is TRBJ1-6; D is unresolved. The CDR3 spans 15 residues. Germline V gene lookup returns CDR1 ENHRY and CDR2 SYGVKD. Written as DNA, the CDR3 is TGTGCCATCAGTGAATCTGAGGTGACGAATTCACCCTTCCACTTT. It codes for CAISESEVTNSPFHF.

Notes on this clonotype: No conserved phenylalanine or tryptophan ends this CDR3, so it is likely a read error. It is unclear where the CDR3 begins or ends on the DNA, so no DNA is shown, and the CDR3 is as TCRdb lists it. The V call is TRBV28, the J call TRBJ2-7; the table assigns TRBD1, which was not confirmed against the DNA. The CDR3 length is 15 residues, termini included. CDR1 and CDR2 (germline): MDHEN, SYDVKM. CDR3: CASSRGRQDSYKQYI.

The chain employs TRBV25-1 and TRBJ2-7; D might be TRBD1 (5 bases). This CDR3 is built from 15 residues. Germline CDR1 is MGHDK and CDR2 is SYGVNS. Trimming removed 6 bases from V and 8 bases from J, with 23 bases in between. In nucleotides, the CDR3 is TGTGCCAGCAGAGGTAATGCAGGGTCCGTGAACAAGCAGTACTTC. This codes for CASRGNAGSVNKQYF.

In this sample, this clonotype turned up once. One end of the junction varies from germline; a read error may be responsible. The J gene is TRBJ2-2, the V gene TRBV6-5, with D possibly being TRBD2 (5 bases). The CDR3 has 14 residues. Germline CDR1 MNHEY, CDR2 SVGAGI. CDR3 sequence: CASKDIGNTGELSF. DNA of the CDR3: TGTGCCAGCAAGGATATAGGGAACACCGGGGAGCTGTCTTTT.

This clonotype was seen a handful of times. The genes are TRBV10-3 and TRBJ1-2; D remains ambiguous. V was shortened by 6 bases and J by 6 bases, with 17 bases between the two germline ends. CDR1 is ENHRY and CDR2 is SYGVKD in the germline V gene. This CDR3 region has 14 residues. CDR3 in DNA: TGTGCCATCAGGGGCCTCGACCAGAGGAATGGCTACACCTTC. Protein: CAIRGLDQRNGYTF.

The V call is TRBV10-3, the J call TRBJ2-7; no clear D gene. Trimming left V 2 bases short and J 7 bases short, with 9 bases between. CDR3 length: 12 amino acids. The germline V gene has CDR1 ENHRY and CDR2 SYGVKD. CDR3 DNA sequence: TGTGCCATCAGTGAGAAGGTTGGGGAGCAGTACTTC. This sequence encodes CAISEKVGEQYF.

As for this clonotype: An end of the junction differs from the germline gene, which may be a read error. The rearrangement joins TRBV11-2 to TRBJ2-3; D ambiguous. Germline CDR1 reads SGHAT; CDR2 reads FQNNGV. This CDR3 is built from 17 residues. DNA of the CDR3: TGTGCCGGCAGCTTAGTTTTAGTGGGATGGCTCGGAGATACGCAGTATTTT. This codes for CAGSLVLVGWLGDTQYF.

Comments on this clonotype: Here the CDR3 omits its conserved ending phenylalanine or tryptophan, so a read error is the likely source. This CDR3 reads CASSFLHMVTNTGELFL. CDR3 sequence (DNA): TGTGCCAGCAGCTTTCTACACATGGTTACGAACACCGGGGAGCTGTTTTTG. V is TRBV5-5 and J is TRBJ2-2; no firm D call. The CDR3 covers 17 residues. Germline loops: CDR1 SGHKS, CDR2 YYEKEE (reference sequence). V lost 2 bases to trimming and J lost 0 bases, with 14 bases between them.

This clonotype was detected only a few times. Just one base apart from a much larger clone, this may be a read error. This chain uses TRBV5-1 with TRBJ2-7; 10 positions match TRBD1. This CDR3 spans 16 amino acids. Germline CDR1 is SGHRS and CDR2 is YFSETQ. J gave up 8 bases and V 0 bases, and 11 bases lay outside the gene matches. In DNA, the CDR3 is TGCGCCAGCAGCTTGGGGGGGACAGGGGTTCAGTACAAGCAGTACTTC. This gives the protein CASSLGGTGVQYKQYF.

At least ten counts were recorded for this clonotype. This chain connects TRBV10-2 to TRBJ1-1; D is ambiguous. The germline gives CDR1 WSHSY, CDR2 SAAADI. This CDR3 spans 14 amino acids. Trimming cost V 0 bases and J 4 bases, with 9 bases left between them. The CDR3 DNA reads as TGCGCCAGCAGTGAGTCGAAGGCGGGCACTGAAGCTTTCTTT. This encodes CASSESKAGTEAFF.

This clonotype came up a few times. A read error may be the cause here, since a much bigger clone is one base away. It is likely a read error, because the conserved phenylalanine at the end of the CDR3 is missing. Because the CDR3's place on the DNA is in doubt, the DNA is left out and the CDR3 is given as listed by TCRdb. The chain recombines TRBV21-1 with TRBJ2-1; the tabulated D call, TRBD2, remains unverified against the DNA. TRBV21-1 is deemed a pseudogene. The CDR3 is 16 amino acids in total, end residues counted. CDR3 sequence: CASSKRAGGFLNEQFS.

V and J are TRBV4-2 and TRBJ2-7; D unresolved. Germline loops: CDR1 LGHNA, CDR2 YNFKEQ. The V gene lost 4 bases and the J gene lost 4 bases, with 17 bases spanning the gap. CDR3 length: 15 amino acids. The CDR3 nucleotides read TGTGCCAGCAGCCGATTAGCAGGTGATCAATACGAGCAGTACTTC. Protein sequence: CASSRLAGDQYEQYF.

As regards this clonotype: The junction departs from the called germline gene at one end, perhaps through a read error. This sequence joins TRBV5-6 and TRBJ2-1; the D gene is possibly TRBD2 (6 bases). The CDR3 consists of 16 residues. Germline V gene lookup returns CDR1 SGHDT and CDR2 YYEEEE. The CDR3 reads CASSLVLAQKAYEQFF. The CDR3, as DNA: TGTGCCAGTAGCTTAGTACTAGCCCAAAAAGCCTATGAGCAGTTCTTC.

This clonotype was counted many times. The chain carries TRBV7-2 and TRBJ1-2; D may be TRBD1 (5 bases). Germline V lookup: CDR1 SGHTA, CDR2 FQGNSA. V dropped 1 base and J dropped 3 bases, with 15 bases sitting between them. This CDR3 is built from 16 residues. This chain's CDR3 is CASSLDNRGAYYGYTF. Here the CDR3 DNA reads TGTGCCAGCAGCTTAGATAACCGGGGCGCTTACTATGGCTACACCTTC.

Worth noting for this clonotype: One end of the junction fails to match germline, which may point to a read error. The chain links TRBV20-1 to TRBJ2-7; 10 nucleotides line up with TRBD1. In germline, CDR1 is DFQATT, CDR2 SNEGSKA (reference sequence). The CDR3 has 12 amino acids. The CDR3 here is CSVAPTGTGVGF. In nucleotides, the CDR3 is TGCAGTGTCGCTCCAACCGGGACAGGGGTTGGGTTC.

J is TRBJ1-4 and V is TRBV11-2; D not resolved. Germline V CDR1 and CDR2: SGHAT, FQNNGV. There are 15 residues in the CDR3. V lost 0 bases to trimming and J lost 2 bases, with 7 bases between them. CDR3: CASSLDRITNEKLFF. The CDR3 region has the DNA TGTGCCAGCAGCTTAGACAGGATCACTAATGAAAAACTGTTTTTT.

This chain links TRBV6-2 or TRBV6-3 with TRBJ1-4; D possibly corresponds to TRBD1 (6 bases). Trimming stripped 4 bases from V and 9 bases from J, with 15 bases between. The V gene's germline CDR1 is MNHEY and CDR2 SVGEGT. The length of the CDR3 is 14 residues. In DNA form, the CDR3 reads TGTGCCAGCAGTTTACGAGAGGGACATCAAAAACTGTTTTTT. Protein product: CASSLREGHQKLFF.

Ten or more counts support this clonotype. CDR3 sequence reads: CASSLGSTETQYF. The CDR3 DNA reads as TGTGCCAGCAGTTTAGGGTCTACAGAGACCCAGTACTTC. The rearrangement links TRBV28 to TRBJ2-5; D unresolved. Germline V gene data show CDR1 as MDHEN and CDR2 as SYDVKM. CDR3 length equals 13 residues. The ends were cut back, 2 bases at V and 4 bases at J, with 8 bases in the middle.

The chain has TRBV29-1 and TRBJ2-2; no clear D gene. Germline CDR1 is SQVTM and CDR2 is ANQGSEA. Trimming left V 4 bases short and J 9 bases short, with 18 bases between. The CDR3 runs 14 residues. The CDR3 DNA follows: TGCAGCGTTGTATTTCAGGAGACAACCAGGGAGCTGTTTTTT. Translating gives CSVVFQETTRELFF.

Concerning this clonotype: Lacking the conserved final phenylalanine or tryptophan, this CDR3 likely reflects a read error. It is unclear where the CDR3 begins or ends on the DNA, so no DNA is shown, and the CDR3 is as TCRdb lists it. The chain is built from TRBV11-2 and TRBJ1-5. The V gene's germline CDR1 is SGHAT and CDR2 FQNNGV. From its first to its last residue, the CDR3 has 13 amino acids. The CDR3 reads CASSLMTDQPHHV.

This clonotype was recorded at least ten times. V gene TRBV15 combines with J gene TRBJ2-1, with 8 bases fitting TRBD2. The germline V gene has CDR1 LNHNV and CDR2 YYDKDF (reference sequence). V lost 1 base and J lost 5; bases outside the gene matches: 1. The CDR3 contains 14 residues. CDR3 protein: CATSRGAGDNEQFF. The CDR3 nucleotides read TGTGCCACCAGCAGAGGAGCGGGAGACAATGAGCAGTTCTTC. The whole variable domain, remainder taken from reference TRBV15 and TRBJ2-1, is DAMVIQNPRYQVTQFGKPVTLSCSQTLNHNVMYWYQQKSSQAPKLLFHYYDKDFNNEADTPDNFQSRRPNTSFCFLDIRSPGLGDTAMYLCATSRGAGDNEQFFGPGTRLTVL.